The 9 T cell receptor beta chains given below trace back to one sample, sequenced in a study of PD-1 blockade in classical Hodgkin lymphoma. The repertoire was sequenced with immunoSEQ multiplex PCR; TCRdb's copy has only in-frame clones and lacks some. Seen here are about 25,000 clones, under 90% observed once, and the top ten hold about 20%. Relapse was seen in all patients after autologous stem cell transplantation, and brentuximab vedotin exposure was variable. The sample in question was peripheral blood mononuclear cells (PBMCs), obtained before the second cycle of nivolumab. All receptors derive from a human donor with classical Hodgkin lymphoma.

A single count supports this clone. CDR3 bases: TGTGCCAGCAGCTTAGATGTAGGGGTGACCTACGAGCAGTACTTC. Protein: CASSLDVGVTYEQYF. V and J are TRBV11-2 and TRBJ2-7; a weak D match, TRBD1 (5 bases). Germline values: CDR1 SGHAT, CDR2 FQNNGV. The CDR3 totals 15 residues. The ends were cut back, 0 bases at V and 2 bases at J, with 11 bases in the middle. The full variable domain, in which reference TRBV11-2 and TRBJ2-7 provide the parts outside the CDR3, is EAGVAQSPRYKIIEKRQSVAFWCNPISGHATLYWYQQILGQGPKLLIQFQNNGVVDDSQLPKDRFSAERLKGVDSTLKIQPAKLEDSAVYLCASSLDVGVTYEQYFGPGTRLTVT.

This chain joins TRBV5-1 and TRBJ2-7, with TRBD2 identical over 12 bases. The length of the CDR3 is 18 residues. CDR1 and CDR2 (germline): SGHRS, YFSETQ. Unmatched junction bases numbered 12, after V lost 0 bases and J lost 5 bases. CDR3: CASSLVAGLAGGQNEQYF. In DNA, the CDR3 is TGCGCCAGCAGCTTGGTGGCTGGGCTAGCGGGGGGGCAAAACGAGCAGTACTTC.

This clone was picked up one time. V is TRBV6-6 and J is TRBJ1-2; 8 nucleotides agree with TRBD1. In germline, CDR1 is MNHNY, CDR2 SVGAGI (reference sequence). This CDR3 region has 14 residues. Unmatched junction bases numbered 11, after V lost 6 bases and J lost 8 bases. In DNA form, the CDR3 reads TGTGCCAGCAGCCGCGATACAGGGGGAAGGGGCTACACCTTC. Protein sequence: CASSRDTGGRGYTF.

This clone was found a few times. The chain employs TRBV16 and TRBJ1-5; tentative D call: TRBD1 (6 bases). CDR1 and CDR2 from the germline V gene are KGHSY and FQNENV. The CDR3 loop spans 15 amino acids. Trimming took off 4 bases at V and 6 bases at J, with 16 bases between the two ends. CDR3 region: CASSPITGSSQPQHF. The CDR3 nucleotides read TGTGCCAGCAGCCCGATAACAGGGTCCAGTCAGCCCCAGCATTTT.

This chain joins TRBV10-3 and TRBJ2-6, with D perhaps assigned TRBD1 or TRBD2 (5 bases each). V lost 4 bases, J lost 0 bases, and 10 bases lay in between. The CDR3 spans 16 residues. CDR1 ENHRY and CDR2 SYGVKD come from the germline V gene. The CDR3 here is CAISGFGGSGANVLTF. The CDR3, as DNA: TGTGCCATCAGTGGGTTTGGGGGCTCTGGGGCCAACGTCCTGACTTTC.

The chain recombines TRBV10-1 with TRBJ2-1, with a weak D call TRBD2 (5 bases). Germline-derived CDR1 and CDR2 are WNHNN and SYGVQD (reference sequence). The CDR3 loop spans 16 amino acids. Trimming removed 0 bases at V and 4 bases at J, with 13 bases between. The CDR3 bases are TGCGCCAGCAGTGAGTCGGAGAGGGTCTCGTACAATGAGCAGTTCTTC. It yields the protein CASSESERVSYNEQFF.

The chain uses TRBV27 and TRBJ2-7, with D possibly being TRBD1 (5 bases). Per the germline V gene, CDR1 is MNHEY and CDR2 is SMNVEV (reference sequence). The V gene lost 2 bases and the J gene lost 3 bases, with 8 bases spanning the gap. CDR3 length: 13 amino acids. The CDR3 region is CASSLGANYEQYF. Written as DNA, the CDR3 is TGTGCCAGCAGTTTAGGGGCGAACTACGAGCAGTACTTC.

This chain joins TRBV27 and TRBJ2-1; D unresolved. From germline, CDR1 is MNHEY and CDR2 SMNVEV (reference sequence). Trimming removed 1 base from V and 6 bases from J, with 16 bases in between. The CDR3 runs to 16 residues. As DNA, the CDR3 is TGTGCCAGCAGTTTATTGGGCGACGGGCTACCCAATGAGCAGTTCTTC. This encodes CASSLLGDGLPNEQFF.

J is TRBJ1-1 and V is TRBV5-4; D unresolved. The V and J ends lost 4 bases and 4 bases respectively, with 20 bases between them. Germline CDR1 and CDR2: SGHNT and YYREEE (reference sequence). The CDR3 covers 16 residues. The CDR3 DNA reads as TGTGCCAGCAGCACCCACAGCTCGACCCTGGGCACTGAAGCTTTCTTT. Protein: CASSTHSSTLGTEAFF. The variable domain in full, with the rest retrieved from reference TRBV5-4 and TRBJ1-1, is ETGVTQSPTHLIKTRGQQVTLRCSSQSGHNTVSWYQQALGQGPQFIFQYYREEENGRGNFPPRFSGLQFPNYSSELNVNALELDDSALYLCASSTHSSTLGTEAFFGQGTRLTVV.